This TCR beta chain originates from a study of blood T cell repertoires in COVID-19. About the research overall: The analysed material was cDNA or gDNA that came from T cells, B-cell-depleted T cells, or PBMCs.

Authors' data handling: Amplification from reference gene primers served as the basis for estimated nucleated cell counts. TCRdb keeps only in-frame clones here, not all; method: immunoSEQ multiplex PCR. V and J calls plus clone size are reproduced from that table; the DNA served to infer D and trimming. The sample contains roughly 180,000 clones, roughly four fifths of which appear only once. This CDR3 has 12 residues. Germline V gene sequence: CDR1 SGHDN, CDR2 FVKESK. The V and J ends lost 6 bases and 0 bases respectively, with 5 bases between them. The rearrangement uses TRBV14 and TRBJ1-1, with unresolved D. This sequence was found in a middle-aged man who had recovered from COVID-19. The source material was peripheral blood. In DNA, the CDR3 is TGTGCCAGCAGACTTCTGAACACTGAAGCTTTCTTT. Amino acids: CASRLLNTEAFF.